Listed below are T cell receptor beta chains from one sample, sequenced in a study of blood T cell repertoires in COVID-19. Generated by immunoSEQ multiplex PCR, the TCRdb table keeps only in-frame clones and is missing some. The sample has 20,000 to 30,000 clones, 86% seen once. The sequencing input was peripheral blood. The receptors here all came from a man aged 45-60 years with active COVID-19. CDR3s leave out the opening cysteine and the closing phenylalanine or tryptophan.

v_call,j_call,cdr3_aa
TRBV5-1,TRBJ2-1,ASSFTSGGYNEQF
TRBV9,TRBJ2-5,ASSVGGRITQETQY
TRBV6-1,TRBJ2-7,ASSEVAGRSHEQY
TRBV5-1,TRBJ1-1,ASSSRDSYMNTEAF
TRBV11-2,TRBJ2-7,ASRSLGGRQNSYEQY
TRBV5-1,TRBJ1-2,ASSSGDGLLYYGYT
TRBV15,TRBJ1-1,ATSSQGAEAEAF
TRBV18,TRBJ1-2,ASSPFAQGNNYGYT
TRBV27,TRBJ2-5,ASSHSPGQGIKTQY
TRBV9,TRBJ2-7,ASSVVPQTSLLYEQY
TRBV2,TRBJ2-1,ASSILAGKGNEQF
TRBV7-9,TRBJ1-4,ASSLAPRGSGTNEKLF
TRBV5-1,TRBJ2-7,ASSLVLADLHEQY
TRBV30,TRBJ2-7,AWSVRRVGLAGGSSYEQY
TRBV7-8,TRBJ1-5,ASKPGMKEISNQPQH
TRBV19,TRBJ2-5,ASSVSGETQY
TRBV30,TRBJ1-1,AWSANSWEGTEAF
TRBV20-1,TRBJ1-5,SASQGGGNQPQH
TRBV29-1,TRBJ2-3,SATGAGTDTQY
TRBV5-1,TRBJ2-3,ASSQTSPRDTQY
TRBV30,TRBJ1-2,AWRPGQGARYGYT
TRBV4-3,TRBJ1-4,ASSQAARSEKLF
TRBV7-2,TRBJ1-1,ASSVGHQNTEAF
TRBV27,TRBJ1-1,ASSPGGFNTEAF
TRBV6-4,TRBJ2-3,ASSDSGGPDTQY
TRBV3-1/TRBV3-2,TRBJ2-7,ASSHRDRALEQY
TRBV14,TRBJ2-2,ASSQSGLGELF
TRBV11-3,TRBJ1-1,ASSLVSLRGGTEAF
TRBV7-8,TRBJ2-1,ASSSRGGRDNEQF
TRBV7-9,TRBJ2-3,ASSLAGSTDTQY
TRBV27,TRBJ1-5,ASSFGGGWNQPQH
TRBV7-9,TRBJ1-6,ASSLGGSRVDNSPLH
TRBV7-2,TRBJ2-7,ASSGGTGYYEQY
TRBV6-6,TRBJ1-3,ASSYRGSGNTIY
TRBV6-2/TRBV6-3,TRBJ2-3,ASSYSRGGSGDTQY
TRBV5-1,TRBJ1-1,ASSLRQGPSVNTEAF
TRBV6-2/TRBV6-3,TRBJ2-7,ASSYPADSSYEQY
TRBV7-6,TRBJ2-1,ASSSRIAGATLNEQF
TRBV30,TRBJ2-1,AWSAGTGGENEQF